This T cell receptor (beta chain) derives from a study of post-analysis software for immune sequencing data. Study results and limitations: In patients, roughly 5 TRBV segments were more frequent than in controls, with TRBV5-6, TRBV5-1 and TRBV20-1 among them.

With respect to this clonotype: Its antigen is not identified.

Unique-molecular-identifier-tagged TCR beta cDNA libraries were used. TCRdb called the PCR reads again in MiXCR, with one record for every CDR3 protein. The table records approximately 730,000 distinct CDR3 sequences, just under 30% of them present only once. V lost 7 bases to trimming and J lost 8 bases; unmatched junction nucleotides: 8. Germline CDR1 is DFQATT and CDR2 is SNEGSKA (reference sequence). The CDR3 is 14 residues long. The chain employs TRBV20-1 and TRBJ2-1, with 13 bases fitting TRBD2. The sequence was collected from a girl under 18 with multiple sclerosis. Sequenced material: blood. CDR3 coding DNA: TGCAGTGTTGGGGGACTAGCGGGAAACGATGAGCAGTTCTTC. This codes for CSVGGLAGNDEQFF.